Below, 13 T cell receptor beta chains from the same sample are listed, as sequenced in a study of cytomegalovirus exposure and HLA in healthy donors (dated by TCRdb to the late 2010s). Libraries were made using the immunoSEQ multiplex PCR assay. A mixture of 60 forward primers for TCR Vbeta segments and 13 reverse primers for TCR Jbeta segments was used in the multiplex PCR. In its TCRdb copy, this immuneACCESS table keeps in-frame sequences only and misses some clones. Where compared with another copy, unresolved V genes explain less than half of these, and the others have no known cause. Here the sample has around 130,000 clones; about four fifths occur a single time. The ten biggest clones cover 5.3% of the sample. Sequences were obtained from PBMCs. Receptors were obtained from a man aged 25 to 45 in good health and CMV-seronegative.

This clone was counted a few times. The rearrangement joins TRBV5-1 to TRBJ1-5; D possibly corresponds to TRBD1 (6 bases). CDR1 is SGHRS and CDR2 is YFSETQ in the germline V gene. With 0 bases removed from V and 3 bases from J, the gap between germline ends came to 10 bases. The CDR3 runs 15 residues. CDR3 DNA: TGCGCCAGCAGCTTGGGCCAGGGGAACAATCAGCCCCAGCATTTT. It encodes CASSLGQGNNQPQHF.

This clone has only one observation. The chain uses TRBV27 and TRBJ1-1; tentatively, D is TRBD1 (6 bases). Trimming removed 5 bases at V and 9 bases at J, with 13 bases between. Per germline, CDR1 MNHEY and CDR2 SMNVEV (reference sequence). This CDR3 contains 12 residues. Here the CDR3 DNA reads TGTGCCAGCAGTCCTTGGGGGGGGCAAGCTTTCTTT. Translation: CASSPWGGQAFF.

V and J are TRBV4-3 and TRBJ1-1, with D tentatively TRBD1 (6 bases). Germline V CDR1 and CDR2: LGHNA, YSLEER. V dropped 2 bases and J dropped 6 bases, with 10 bases sitting between them. The CDR3 spans 13 residues. This chain's CDR3 is CASSQIQGSEAFF. The DNA for the CDR3 is TGCGCCAGCAGCCAAATACAGGGATCTGAAGCTTTCTTT.

The chain carries TRBV5-1 and TRBJ2-2; 7 bases fit TRBD1. CDR3 length: 16 residues. Germline CDR1 reads SGHRS; CDR2 reads YFSETQ. The ends lost 0 bases at V and 4 bases at J; junction bases unmatched: 6. CDR3: CASSLGGQRLTGELFF. As DNA, the CDR3 is TGCGCCAGCAGCTTGGGGGGACAGCGCCTCACCGGGGAGCTGTTTTTT.

This clone was counted a single time. The chain uses TRBV18 and TRBJ2-3; TRBD2 is a possible D gene (5 bases). Between the trimmed V and J ends, which lost 0 bases and 4 bases, there was a span of 11 bases. The length of the CDR3 is 15 residues. Germline assignment: CDR1 KGHSH and CDR2 LQKENI. CDR3 nucleotide sequence: TGTGCCAGCTCACCACCGGGGAGAGGTCCAGATACGCAGTATTTT. Translated: CASSPPGRGPDTQYF.

This chain uses TRBV29-1 with TRBJ2-1, with TRBD2 identical over 14 bases. Germline V gene sequence: CDR1 SQVTM, CDR2 ANQGSEA. There are 17 residues in the CDR3. V lost 5 bases and J lost 0; bases outside the gene matches: 6. This CDR3 is CSVLGLAGGLSYNEQFF. The CDR3, as DNA: TGCAGCGTTCTCGGACTAGCGGGAGGACTCTCCTACAATGAGCAGTTCTTC.

J is TRBJ1-2 and V is TRBV18, with 7 nucleotides matching TRBD1. Germline loops: CDR1 KGHSH, CDR2 LQKENI. The CDR3 covers 13 residues. The V gene end was trimmed by 5 bases and the J gene end by 2 bases; junction bases not matched to a gene: 2. CDR3 nucleotides: TGTGCCAGCTCAAACAGGGGAAACTATGGCTACACCTTC. Its translation is CASSNRGNYGYTF.

The V gene is TRBV4-3, the J gene TRBJ2-2; 8 nucleotides align to TRBD2. From germline, CDR1 is LGHNA and CDR2 YSLEER. The CDR3 contains 16 residues. Losses at the gene ends were 4 bases for V and 0 bases for J; bases not matched to a gene: 4. The CDR3 spells CASSPLTSANTGELFF. DNA of the CDR3: TGCGCCAGCAGCCCCCTGACTAGCGCGAACACCGGGGAGCTGTTTTTT.

This clone was picked up a small number of times. The chain has TRBV7-6 and TRBJ1-1; D is unclear. The CDR3 extends over 13 amino acids. Trimming took 11 bases from V and 3 from J, leaving 16 bases between them. Germline V gene sequence: CDR1 SGHVS, CDR2 FNYEAQ. The DNA for the CDR3 is TGTGCCTCCCTGGGGAGGGTGGACACTGAAGCTTTCTTT. This sequence encodes CASLGRVDTEAFF.

This clone was observed a handful of times. This rearrangement joins TRBV5-1 to TRBJ2-7; maybe TRBD2 (5 bases). CDR3 size: 13 residues. Germline CDR1 and CDR2: SGHRS and YFSETQ. Trimming removed 1 base from V and 7 bases from J, with 12 bases in between. CDR3 nucleotide sequence: TGCGCCAGCAGCTTGATTGGCGGGCGGGAGCAGTACTTC. Its protein product is CASSLIGGREQYF.

The V and J genes are TRBV19 and TRBJ1-1; TRBD1 matches 7 bases. Trimming removed 4 bases from V and 0 bases from J; junction bases left unmatched: 8. Germline values: CDR1 LNHDA, CDR2 SQIVND (reference sequence). The CDR3 is 16 residues long. DNA for the CDR3: TGTGCCAGTAGTAACGAGGGACAGAAAGTGAACACTGAAGCTTTCTTT. Protein product: CASSNEGQKVNTEAFF.

The J gene is TRBJ2-3, the V gene TRBV4-3; 11 positions agree with TRBD2. Germline CDR1 and CDR2: LGHNA and YSLEER. This CDR3 is 16 amino acids long. V gave up 3 bases and J gave up 2 bases; unmatched junction bases: 4. The CDR3 coding sequence is TGCGCCAGCAGCCAGGGTAGCGGGGGGGACACAGATACGCAGTATTTT. Residues: CASSQGSGGDTDTQYF.

In DNA form, the CDR3 reads TGTGCCAGTAGTATAGATTTAGGGGACATCGCCTACGAGCAGTACTTC. This encodes CASSIDLGDIAYEQYF. The chain recombines TRBV19 with TRBJ2-7; weak D call: TRBD1 (6 bases). The germline CDR1 and CDR2 sequences are LNHDA and SQIVND (reference sequence). This CDR3 is 16 amino acids long. V was shortened by 0 bases and J by 2 bases, with 14 bases between the two germline ends.